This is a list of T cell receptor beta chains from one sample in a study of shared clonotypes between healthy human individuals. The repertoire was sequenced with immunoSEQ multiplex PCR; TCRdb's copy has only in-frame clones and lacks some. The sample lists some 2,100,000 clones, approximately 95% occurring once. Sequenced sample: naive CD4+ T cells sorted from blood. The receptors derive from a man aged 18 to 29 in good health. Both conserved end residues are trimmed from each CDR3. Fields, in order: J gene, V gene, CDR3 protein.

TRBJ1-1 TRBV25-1 ASSGRLNTEAF
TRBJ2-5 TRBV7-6 ASSKLAGVGETQY
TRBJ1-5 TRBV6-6 ASSPGQGVGNQPQH
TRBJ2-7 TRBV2 ASRDRDRSYEQY
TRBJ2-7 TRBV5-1 ASSRSTGQGYEQY
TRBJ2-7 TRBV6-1 ASSFISYEQY
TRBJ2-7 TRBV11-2 ASSLLGEQY
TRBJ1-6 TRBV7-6 ASSETGDSPLH
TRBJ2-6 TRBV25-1 ASSEPGVAGANVLT
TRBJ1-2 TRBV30 AWRQGNYGYT
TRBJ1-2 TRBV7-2 ASRSGEHYGYT
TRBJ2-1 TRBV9 ASSALAGVGNEQF
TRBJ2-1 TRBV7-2 ASSLIPGNRGRRNEQF
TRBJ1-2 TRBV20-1 SATGGYGYT
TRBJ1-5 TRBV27 ASSPRHMSNQPQH
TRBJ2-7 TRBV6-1 ASSPWDREYEQY
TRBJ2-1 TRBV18 ASSPTGQGARVSYNEQF
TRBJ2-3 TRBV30 AWSRVGVADTQY
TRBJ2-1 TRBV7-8 ASSGTGGPYNEQF
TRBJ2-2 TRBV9 ASSVEVSAGELF
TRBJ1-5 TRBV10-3 AISEGDQPQH